This T cell receptor beta chain appears in the sequencing data of a study of blood T cell repertoires in COVID-19. Whole-study context: Acute and convalescent COVID-19 specimens originated in the United States, Italy and Spain.

This clone appeared a single time. Trimming took off 4 bases at V and 6 bases at J, with 21 bases between the two ends. From germline, CDR1 is SEHNR and CDR2 FQNEAQ (reference sequence). CDR3 length equals 16 residues. Repertoires were generated with immunoSEQ multiplex PCR, while TCRdb's copy carries only in-frame clones and drops some. The sample holds fewer than 200,000 clones; less than 85% are singletons and the top ten take under 3.5%. The source is a woman aged 80 or over with acute or convalescent COVID-19. The sequencing input was peripheral blood. The rearrangement joins TRBV7-9 to TRBJ1-2; TRBD1 is a possible D gene (5 bases). As DNA, the CDR3 is TGTGCCAGCAGCTCAGCCTGGGGGGGACCCCGCGATGGCTACACCTTC. This gives the protein CASSSAWGGPRDGYTF.